This T cell receptor beta chain was captured in a study of OX40 agonist ivuxolimab in advanced cancers. Profiling relied on immunoSEQ multiplex PCR, and the TCRdb table lists in-frame clones only, not all of them. The sample gives approximately 40,000 clones, 60% to 80% of which show up once; over 20% is in the top ten. The CDR3 covers 16 residues. Germline assignment: CDR1 SGHRS and CDR2 YFSETQ. The V end lost 3 bases, the J end lost 0 bases, and 15 bases lay between the germline ends. This chain links TRBV5-1 with TRBJ2-5; no firm D call. Sequencing used CD4+ or CD8+ T cells sorted from blood, obtained in a trial of the OX40 agonist ivuxolimab. The clonotype originates from an adult with an advanced solid tumor such as melanoma, head and neck, liver or kidney cancer. The CDR3 loop reads CASSYARYQYQETQYF. In DNA form, the CDR3 reads TGCGCCAGCAGCTACGCCCGCTACCAGTACCAAGAGACCCAGTACTTC.